The 13 T cell receptor beta chains presented below share a single source sample, sequenced in a study of PD-1 blockade in classical Hodgkin lymphoma. Every one of the patients relapsed after autologous stem cell transplantation (brentuximab vedotin exposure was variable). Using immunoSEQ multiplex PCR, the repertoire was profiled, and TCRdb retains in-frame clones only, with some absent. This sample has around 20,000 clones; 79% occur once, and the top ten carry 15% to 20%. The input for sequencing was peripheral blood mononuclear cells (PBMCs), taken before the second cycle of nivolumab. Every receptor here comes from a human donor with classical Hodgkin lymphoma.

This chain uses TRBV7-6 with TRBJ1-1; D ambiguous. Germline V gives CDR1 SGHVS, CDR2 FNYEAQ. Trimming pared 1 base from V and 8 bases from J, leaving 11 bases between. The CDR3 length is 13 residues. The CDR3 sequence: CASSLDLEAEAFF. CDR3 DNA: TGTGCCAGCAGCTTAGATTTGGAAGCAGAAGCTTTCTTT. Combining the CDR3 with reference TRBV7-6 and TRBJ1-1 gives the whole variable domain GAGVSQSPRYKVTKRGQDVALRCDPISGHVSLYWYRQALGQGPEFLTYFNYEAQQDKSGLPNDRFSAERPEGSISTLTIQRTEQRDSAMYRCASSLDLEAEAFFGQGTRLTVV.

The V gene is TRBV6-6, the J gene TRBJ2-2; D remains ambiguous. Germline CDR1 reads MNHNY; CDR2 reads SVGAGI (reference sequence). V lost 2 bases, J lost 8 bases, and 9 bases lay in between. The CDR3 extends over 13 amino acids. CDR3: CASSYTQRGELFF. In DNA, the CDR3 is TGTGCCAGCAGTTACACACAACGGGGGGAGCTGTTTTTT.

The chain joins TRBV29-1 to TRBJ2-1, with no clear D. Deletions cut 8 bases from V and 8 bases from J, with 13 bases between. Germline assignment: CDR1 SQVTM and CDR2 ANQGSEA. The CDR3 has 11 residues. The CDR3 bases are TGCAGCACTGGGGTGTGGGATGAGCAGTTCTTC. Protein: CSTGVWDEQFF.

This clone was recorded a few times. The chain employs TRBV4-3 and TRBJ2-6; D is perhaps TRBD1 (6 bases). The V and J ends lost 5 bases and 0 bases respectively, with 14 bases between them. The CDR3 totals 17 residues. Germline CDR1 and CDR2: LGHNA and YSLEER. The CDR3 is CASSSRQAYSGANVLTF. As DNA, the CDR3 is TGCGCCAGCAGCTCGAGACAGGCCTACTCTGGGGCCAACGTCCTGACTTTC.

The rearrangement links TRBV10-1 to TRBJ2-1, with 12 bases matching TRBD2. After removal of 1 base from V and 6 bases from J, the junction contained 7 bases not matched to a gene. The length of the CDR3 is 17 residues. Germline-derived CDR1 and CDR2 are WNHNN and SYGVQD (reference sequence). CDR3 in amino acids: CASSELLAGGELNEQFF. DNA of the CDR3: TGCGCCAGCAGTGAGTTGCTAGCGGGAGGGGAGCTCAATGAGCAGTTCTTC.

DNA of the CDR3: TGTGCCAGCAGTTACTCGATCGGCTATACGCAGTATTTT. It yields the protein CASSYSIGYTQYF. The chain employs TRBV6-5 and TRBJ2-3; D is unclear. CDR3 length equals 13 residues. Germline-derived CDR1 and CDR2 are MNHEY and SVGAGI. V was clipped by 0 bases and J by 7 bases, with 8 bases between them.

This clone was found a few times. This rearrangement joins TRBV19 to TRBJ2-7, with a weak D call TRBD2 (6 bases). This CDR3 has 14 residues. V shed 5 bases and J shed 5 bases, with 16 bases lying between them. Germline-derived CDR1 and CDR2 are LNHDA and SQIVND (reference sequence). This CDR3 is CASSAGTAGHEQYF. Here the CDR3 DNA reads TGTGCCAGTAGTGCGGGGACGGCCGGGCACGAGCAGTACTTC.

The CDR3 DNA reads as TGTGCCAGCAGTTACACGGCCAAAAACATTCAGTACTTC. Its translation: CASSYTAKNIQYF. The chain couples TRBV6-6 to TRBJ2-4; no reliable D call. With 2 bases removed from V and 1 base from J, the gap between germline ends came to 3 bases. The CDR3 runs to 13 residues. Per the germline V gene, CDR1 is MNHNY and CDR2 is SVGAGI (reference sequence).

The gene calls are TRBV5-1 and TRBJ2-2; 9 nucleotides agree with TRBD1. Trimming took 3 bases from V and 6 from J; bases not matched to a gene: 6. Germline V gene sequence: CDR1 SGHRS, CDR2 YFSETQ. The CDR3 consists of 15 residues. The CDR3 region is CASSYGTGKAGELFF. CDR3 bases: TGCGCCAGCAGCTACGGGACAGGGAAGGCCGGGGAGCTGTTTTTT.

A few counts support this clone. This chain connects TRBV5-1 to TRBJ2-7; the D gene is possibly TRBD2 (5 bases). The ends were cut back, 4 bases at V and 2 bases at J, with 22 bases in the middle. The V gene's germline CDR1 is SGHRS and CDR2 YFSETQ. The CDR3 runs to 17 residues. The CDR3 sequence: CASSPPGRLEAAYEQYF. Here the CDR3 DNA reads TGCGCCAGCAGCCCGCCCGGGCGCCTAGAAGCGGCCTACGAGCAGTACTTC.

This clone has just a few counts. J is TRBJ1-1 and V is TRBV5-1; D is unresolved. V lost 5 bases and J lost 1, with 6 bases in between. The V gene's germline CDR1 is SGHRS and CDR2 YFSETQ. The CDR3 is made up of 12 amino acids. This chain's CDR3 is CASSSGNTEAFF. In nucleotides, the CDR3 is TGCGCCAGCAGTTCGGGGAACACTGAAGCTTTCTTT. Based on the CDR3 plus reference TRBV5-1 and TRBJ1-1, the full variable domain is KAGVTQTPRYLIKTRGQQVTLSCSPISGHRSVSWYQQTPGQGLQFLFEYFSETQRNKGNFPGRFSGRQFSNSRSEMNVSTLELGDSALYLCASSSGNTEAFFGQGTRLTVV.

The chain uses TRBV2 and TRBJ2-2, with D uncertain. There are 11 residues in the CDR3. Germline V gene lookup returns CDR1 SNHLY and CDR2 FYNNEI. V gave up 7 bases and J gave up 5 bases, with 5 bases separating them. CDR3 coding DNA: TGTGCCAGCACTATTACCGGGGAGCTGTTTTTT. Protein: CASTITGELFF.

CDR3 loop: CASSPPTTVTSGAANEQFF. In DNA form, the CDR3 reads TGTGCCAGCTCACCACCGACTACAGTTACTAGCGGAGCGGCCAATGAGCAGTTCTTC. V and J are TRBV18 and TRBJ2-1; 8 nucleotides line up with TRBD2. The CDR3 consists of 19 residues. CDR1 is KGHSH, CDR2 LQKENI, per germline. Trimming at V came to 0 bases and at J to 6 bases, leaving 16 bases not matched to a gene.